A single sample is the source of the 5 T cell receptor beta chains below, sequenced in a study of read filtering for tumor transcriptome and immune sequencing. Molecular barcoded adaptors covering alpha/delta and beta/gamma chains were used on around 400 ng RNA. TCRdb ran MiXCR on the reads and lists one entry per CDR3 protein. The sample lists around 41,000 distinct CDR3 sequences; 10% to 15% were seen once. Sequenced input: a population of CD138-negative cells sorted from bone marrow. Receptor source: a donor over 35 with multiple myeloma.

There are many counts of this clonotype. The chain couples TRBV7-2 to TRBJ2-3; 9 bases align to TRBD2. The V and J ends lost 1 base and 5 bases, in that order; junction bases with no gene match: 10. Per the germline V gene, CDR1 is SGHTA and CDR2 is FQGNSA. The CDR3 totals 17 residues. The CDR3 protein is CASSLGAGVAGVDTQYF. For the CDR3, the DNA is TGTGCCAGCAGCTTAGGGGCTGGAGTAGCGGGGGTAGATACGCAGTATTTT.

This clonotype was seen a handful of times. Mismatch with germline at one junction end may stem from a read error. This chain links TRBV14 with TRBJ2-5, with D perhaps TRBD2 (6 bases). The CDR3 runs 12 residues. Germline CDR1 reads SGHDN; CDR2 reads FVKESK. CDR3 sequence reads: CARSPGGETQYF. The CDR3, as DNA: TGTGCCCGCAGCCCTGGAGGGGAGACCCAGTACTTC.

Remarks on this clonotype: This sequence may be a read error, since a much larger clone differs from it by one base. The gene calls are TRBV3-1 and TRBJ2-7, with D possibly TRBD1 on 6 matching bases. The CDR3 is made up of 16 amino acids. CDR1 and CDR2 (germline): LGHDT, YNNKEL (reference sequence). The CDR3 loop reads CDSSQVGDRREDEQYF. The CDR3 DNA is TGTGACAGCAGCCAAGTAGGAGACAGGAGAGAGGACGAGCAGTACTTC.

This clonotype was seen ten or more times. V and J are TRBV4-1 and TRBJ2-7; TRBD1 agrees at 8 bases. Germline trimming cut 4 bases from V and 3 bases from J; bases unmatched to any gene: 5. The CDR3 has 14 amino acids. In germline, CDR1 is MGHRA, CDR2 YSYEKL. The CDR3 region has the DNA TGCGCCAGCAGCCCGAGGGACAGGTTCTACGAGCAGTACTTC. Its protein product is CASSPRDRFYEQYF.

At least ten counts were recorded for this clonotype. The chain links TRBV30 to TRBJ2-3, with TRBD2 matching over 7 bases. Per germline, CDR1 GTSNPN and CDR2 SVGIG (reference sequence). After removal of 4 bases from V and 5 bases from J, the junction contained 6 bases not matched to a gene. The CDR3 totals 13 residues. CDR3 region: CAWNVREGDTQYF. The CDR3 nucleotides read TGTGCCTGGAACGTCAGGGAGGGAGATACGCAGTATTTT.